These T cell receptor beta chains were read from a single sample in a study of T cell responses to AZD1222 COVID-19 vaccine. Method: immunoSEQ multiplex PCR; TCRdb's copy keeps in-frame clones and lacks some. The sample holds 100,000 to 150,000 clones, roughly 93% seen once. The source material was peripheral blood, sampled 28 days after the second AZD1222 dose. These receptors originate from an adult who received the AZD1222 COVID-19 vaccine. Each CDR3 is given with its conserved first and last residue.

v_call: TRBV7-8; cdr3_aa: CASRFSGRADTGELFF
v_call: TRBV12-3/TRBV12-4; cdr3_aa: CASSKRVAEAFF
v_call: TRBV5-1; cdr3_aa: CASETGSQETQYF
v_call: TRBV9; cdr3_aa: CASSRDRSYGYTF
v_call: TRBV28; cdr3_aa: CASSPPTVLSYEQYF
v_call: TRBV5-1; cdr3_aa: CASSLSSLGDYGYTF
v_call: TRBV29-1; cdr3_aa: CSVKAPPDTQYF
v_call: TRBV30; cdr3_aa: CAWSDLSSGSRDTQYF
v_call: TRBV11-3; cdr3_aa: CASPEGGGDEKLFF
v_call: TRBV28; cdr3_aa: CASSPGGETDTQYF
v_call: TRBV5-4; cdr3_aa: CASSLAGRGTEAFF
v_call: TRBV30; cdr3_aa: CAWRTVNTEAFF
v_call: TRBV11-2; cdr3_aa: CASSSVDTGSYGYTF
v_call: TRBV24-1; cdr3_aa: CATSAGTGHSPLHF
v_call: TRBV2; cdr3_aa: CASSGSNQPQHF
v_call: TRBV4-2; cdr3_aa: CASSPTRHGELFF
v_call: TRBV19; cdr3_aa: CASSREGWAANQPQHF
v_call: TRBV29-1; cdr3_aa: CSVESPGGIDNEQFF
v_call: TRBV5-1; cdr3_aa: CASTTGRGGGQETQYF
v_call: TRBV5-1; cdr3_aa: CASSLVRSSQDTQYF
v_call: TRBV7-3; cdr3_aa: CASSAGQGLGTEAFF
v_call: TRBV19; cdr3_aa: CASSIRPANTEAFF
v_call: TRBV2; cdr3_aa: CASWRAGGRNEQYF
v_call: TRBV14; cdr3_aa: CASSQVGGQVYNEQFF
v_call: TRBV18; cdr3_aa: CASSPSQGVEDGYTF
v_call: TRBV28; cdr3_aa: CASSSPGLAGYNEQFF
v_call: TRBV27; cdr3_aa: CASGSSRETEAFF
v_call: TRBV5-1; cdr3_aa: CASSKGLAGGPYEQYF
v_call: TRBV30; cdr3_aa: CAWSVGTVQISNSPLHF
v_call: TRBV10-3; cdr3_aa: CAISEGQVYEQYF
v_call: TRBV7-7; cdr3_aa: CASSRDRGNTIYF
v_call: TRBV9; cdr3_aa: CASSVGPATYEQYF
v_call: TRBV5-6; cdr3_aa: CASSLDRGIYEQYF
v_call: TRBV6-4; cdr3_aa: CASSELGFGAEQFF
v_call: TRBV20-1; cdr3_aa: CSVSRAGDGYTF
v_call: TRBV5-1; cdr3_aa: CASSQGMGQMNTEAFF
v_call: TRBV19; cdr3_aa: CASSIDGSSGNTIYF
v_call: TRBV24-1; cdr3_aa: CATSDPPREEAFF
v_call: TRBV6-5; cdr3_aa: CASSSLPGSSYEQYF
v_call: TRBV7-3; cdr3_aa: CASSFGTDYGYTF
v_call: TRBV11-2; cdr3_aa: CASRSKTGSTEAFF
v_call: TRBV7-3; cdr3_aa: CASSLTARGHTEAFF
v_call: TRBV4-1; cdr3_aa: CASSHSSGGYRPGELFF
v_call: TRBV5-5; cdr3_aa: CASSLVDGGGSPLHF
v_call: TRBV20-1; cdr3_aa: CSANVNEQFF
v_call: TRBV11-3; cdr3_aa: CASSLDGGHGDTQYF
v_call: TRBV6-4; cdr3_aa: CASSDSGANVLTF